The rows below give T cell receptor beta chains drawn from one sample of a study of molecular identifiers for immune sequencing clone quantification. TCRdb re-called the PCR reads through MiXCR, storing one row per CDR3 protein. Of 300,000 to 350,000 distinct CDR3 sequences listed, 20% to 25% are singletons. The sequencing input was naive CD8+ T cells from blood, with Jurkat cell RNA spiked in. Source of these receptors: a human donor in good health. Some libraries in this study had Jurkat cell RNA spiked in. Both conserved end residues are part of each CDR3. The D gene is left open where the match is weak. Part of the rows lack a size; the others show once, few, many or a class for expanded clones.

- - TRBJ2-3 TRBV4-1 TGCGCCAGCAGCCCACCCGGGGGCCGAACTAGCACAGATACGCAGTATTTT CASSPPGGRTSTDTQYF
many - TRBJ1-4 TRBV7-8 TGTGCCAGCAGCTTAAATGTCCGGCTGACTAATGAAAAACTGTTTTTT CASSLNVRLTNEKLFF
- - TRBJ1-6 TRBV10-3 TGTGCCATCAGTGACCTCGGACCGCCCGAAACCCTCCACTTT CAISDLGPPETLHF
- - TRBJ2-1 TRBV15 TGTGCCACCAGCAGAGGTGGGGCAGGGCTGGGTGAGCAGTTCTTC CATSRGGAGLGEQFF
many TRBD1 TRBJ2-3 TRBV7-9 TGTGCCAGCAGCCCCCCCTTTGACAGGGAACTCAATACGCAGTATTTT CASSPPFDRELNTQYF
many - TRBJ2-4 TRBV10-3 TGTGCCATCAGTGACGGCGGCACTCAGTACTTC CAISDGGTQYF
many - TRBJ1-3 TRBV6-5 TGTGCCAGCAGCCCCTCCGACTCCACGAGCTCTGGAAACACCATATATTTT CASSPSDSTSSGNTIYF
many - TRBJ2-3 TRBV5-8 TGTGCCAGCAGCTTCGAGAGCCGCACAGATACGCAGTATTTT CASSFESRTDTQYF
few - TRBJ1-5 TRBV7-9 TGTGCCAGCAGTAGTGTATTTAGCAATCAGCCCCAGCATTTT CASSSVFSNQPQHF
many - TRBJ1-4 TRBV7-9 TGTGCCAGCAGCCGGGTAGGGGCTGGTGAAAAACTGTTTTTT CASSRVGAGEKLFF
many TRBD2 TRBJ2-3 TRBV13 TGTGCCAGCAGCGAGCGACTAGCGGGGGTTACAGATACGCAGTATTTT CASSERLAGVTDTQYF
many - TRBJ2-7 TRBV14 TGTGCCAGCAGCCAAGTGGGTCCGGGCTACGAGCAGTACTTC CASSQVGPGYEQYF
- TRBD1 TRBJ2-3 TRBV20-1 TGCAGTGCTAGAGGGGGGACAGGGGGTGATACGCATTATTTT CSARGGTGGDTHYF
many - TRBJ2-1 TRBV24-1 TGTGCCACCAGTGCGCGGTTCCAAAACAATGAGCAGTTCTTC CATSARFQNNEQFF
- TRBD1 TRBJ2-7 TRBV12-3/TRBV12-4 TGTGCCAGCAGGGCCTCGCGGGACAGGTCGGCGTACGGGCAGTACTTC CASRASRDRSAYGQYF